This T cell receptor beta chain comes out of a study of ipilimumab plus nivolumab after autologous stem cell transplantation. Germline assignment: CDR1 MNHNY and CDR2 SVGAGI (reference sequence). The CDR3 spans 15 residues. Unmatched junction bases numbered 8, after V lost 4 bases and J lost 6 bases. Only in-frame clones appear in the TCRdb table, and some are missing; sequencing was by immunoSEQ multiplex PCR. The sample has approximately 84,000 clones; more than 80% are singletons. Comment on this clone: As yet, its antigen is unknown.

Overall study findings and caveats: Authors suggest TCR repertoire, Treg phenotype and gut microbiota support further study.

Sequences were derived from PBMCs, sampled in a trial of ipilimumab plus nivolumab as post-transplant consolidation. The origin of this receptor is a male donor with diffuse large B-cell lymphoma. The chain employs TRBV6-6 and TRBJ2-3; 9 bases line up with TRBD2. CDR3: CASSFKAGGPDTQYF. Written as DNA, the CDR3 is TGTGCCAGCAGTTTTAAAGCGGGGGGCCCTGATACGCAGTATTTT.